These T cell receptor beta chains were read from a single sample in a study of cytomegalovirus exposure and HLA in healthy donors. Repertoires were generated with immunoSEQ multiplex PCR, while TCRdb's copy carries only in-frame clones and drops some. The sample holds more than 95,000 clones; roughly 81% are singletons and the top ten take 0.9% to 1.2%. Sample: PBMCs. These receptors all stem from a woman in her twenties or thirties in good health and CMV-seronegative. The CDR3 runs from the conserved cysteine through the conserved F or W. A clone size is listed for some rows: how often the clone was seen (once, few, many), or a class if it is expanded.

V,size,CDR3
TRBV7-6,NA,CASSSTRGQDTEAFF
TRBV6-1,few,CASEKTLESYEQYF
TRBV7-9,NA,CASITNRGAEAFF
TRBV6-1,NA,CASSEAPGVIYEQYF
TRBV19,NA,CASRNRDRAYNEQFF
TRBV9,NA,CASSNPLAGVKETQYF
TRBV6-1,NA,CASSPLGTGIYEQYF
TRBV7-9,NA,CASSSSGTSEETQYF
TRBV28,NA,CASRGLVTEAFF
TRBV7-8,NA,CASSLASGVGQPQHF
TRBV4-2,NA,CASSQGRLAGNTGELFF
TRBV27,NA,CASTPFSDTQYF
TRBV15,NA,CATSSGGTGANKGQYF
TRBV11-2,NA,CASSLEAGTSGSYEQYF
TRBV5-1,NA,CASSLAGVPGANVLTF
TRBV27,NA,CASSLIPGDRVGFF
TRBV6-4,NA,CASSEDRGYQETQYF
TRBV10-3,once,CAISDWANEQFF
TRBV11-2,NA,CASSTFKNRGTNAYEQYF
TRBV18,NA,CASSPTGEETQYF
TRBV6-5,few,CASSPRRDNEQFF
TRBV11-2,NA,CASSPLGLAGRETQYF
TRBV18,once,CASSLRTDDYGYTF
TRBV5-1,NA,CASSPRQGPEQYF
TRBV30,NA,CAWSYTGSETQYF
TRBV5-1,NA,CASSLVAGGNEQYF
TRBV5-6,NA,CASSLASTSETDTQYF
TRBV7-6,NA,CASSSRTSGYNEQFF
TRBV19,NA,CASTTLTADTEAFF
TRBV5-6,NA,CASSFGSGQVRNSPLHF
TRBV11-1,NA,CASSLGGTRLHNEQFF
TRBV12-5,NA,CASAGRPSTDTQYF
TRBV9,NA,CASSPRGGQNNEKLFF
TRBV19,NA,CASIRSGGSYNEQFF
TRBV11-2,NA,CASSFHRLTGPSGNTIYF
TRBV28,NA,CASSSPTSGSFDEQFF
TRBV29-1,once,CSGGLAGGINEQFF
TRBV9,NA,CASSVQAGGGTGELFF
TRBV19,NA,CASAAGSYGYTF
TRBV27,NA,CASSLVSGNEQFF
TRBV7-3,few,CASSPSTDTQYF
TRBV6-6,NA,CASSYSSEQYF
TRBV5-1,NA,CASRSSGIYNEQFF
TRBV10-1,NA,CASSEPASADTQYF
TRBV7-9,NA,CASSLSGAGNIQYF
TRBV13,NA,CASSLGTGDSPLHF
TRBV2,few,CASNNRGANEKLFF
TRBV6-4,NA,CASSGSRVGLCVTSTYF
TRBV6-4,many,CASSAGDTDTQYF
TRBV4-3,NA,CASSQDLTSGQQYF